Following are 9 T cell receptor beta chains from one sample sequenced in a study of cytomegalovirus exposure and HLA in healthy donors. The PCR employed 60 Vbeta primers together with 13 Jbeta primers. Here immunoSEQ multiplex PCR was the method, and the copy in TCRdb shows in-frame clones only, minus some. The data contain around 150,000 clones, about 79% of them singletons. The sample comprised PBMCs. The receptors shown here come from a man in his fifties or sixties in good health and CMV-seropositive.

The rearrangement links TRBV4-1 to TRBJ1-1; perhaps TRBD1 as D (6 bases). The CDR3 is 15 amino acids. V dropped 6 bases and J dropped 5 bases, with 19 bases sitting between them. CDR1 and CDR2 from the germline V gene are MGHRA and YSYEKL. As DNA, the CDR3 is TGCGCCAGCAGTCGTCCGGGACATCCGACGACTGAAGCTTTCTTT. Translation gives CASSRPGHPTTEAFF.

J is TRBJ1-2 and V is TRBV10-3; 8 bases are shared with TRBD1. From germline, CDR1 is ENHRY and CDR2 SYGVKD. CDR3 size: 16 residues. Trimming at V came to 4 bases and at J to 0 bases, leaving 7 bases not matched to a gene. The CDR3 sequence: CAISVYGQGANYGYTF. DNA for the CDR3: TGTGCCATCAGTGTTTACGGACAGGGCGCTAACTATGGCTACACCTTC.

The chain uses TRBV11-2 and TRBJ1-4; no reliable D call. Deletions cut 1 base from V and 0 bases from J, with 6 bases between. The CDR3 runs to 15 residues. Germline V gene lookup returns CDR1 SGHAT and CDR2 FQNNGV. As DNA, the CDR3 is TGTGCCAGCAGCTTAGGCGCCGCAACTAATGAAAAACTGTTTTTT. It is translated as CASSLGAATNEKLFF.

The V call is TRBV29-1, the J call TRBJ2-2, with TRBD1 matching over 7 bases. The CDR3 runs 12 residues. Germline values: CDR1 SQVTM, CDR2 ANQGSEA. V was pared by 4 bases and J by 6 bases, with 2 bases of the junction left unmatched. CDR3 sequence reads: CSVAGGSGELFF. The CDR3 nucleotides read TGCAGCGTTGCAGGGGGTTCCGGGGAGCTGTTTTTT.

The chain combines TRBV7-8 with TRBJ1-6; D may be TRBD1 (5 bases). The germline gives CDR1 SGHVS, CDR2 FQNEAQ. The V gene lost 4 bases and the J gene lost 9 bases, with 13 bases spanning the gap. This CDR3 has 14 amino acids. The CDR3: CASSSESGVSPLHF. The CDR3 bases are TGTGCCAGCAGCTCCGAATCGGGGGTTTCACCCCTCCACTTT.

The gene calls are TRBV27 and TRBJ2-5; 7 nucleotides align to TRBD2. In germline, CDR1 is MNHEY, CDR2 SMNVEV (reference sequence). V shed 5 bases and J 8 bases; nucleotides not matched to a gene: 11. The CDR3 runs to 14 residues. CDR3 region: CASSLGWGGVTQYF. The DNA for the CDR3 is TGTGCCAGCAGTCTTGGATGGGGGGGTGTAACCCAGTACTTC.

The chain joins TRBV4-3 to TRBJ2-2, with D maybe TRBD2 (5 bases). The CDR3 extends over 17 amino acids. In germline, CDR1 is LGHNA, CDR2 YSLEER. V was shortened by 0 bases and J by 3 bases, with 14 bases between the two germline ends. The CDR3 DNA reads as TGCGCCAGCAGCCAAGATCTCACTAGTGGAGACACCGGGGAGCTGTTTTTT. It is translated as CASSQDLTSGDTGELFF.

This clone has a handful of counts. The J gene is TRBJ2-3, the V gene TRBV6-4; 12 nucleotides line up with TRBD2. This CDR3 contains 16 residues. V was pared by 0 bases and J by 9 bases, with 7 bases of the junction left unmatched. Looked up from germline, CDR1 is MRHNA and CDR2 is SNTAGT. The DNA for the CDR3 is TGTGCCAGCAGTGACTCGACTAGCGGGGGCCGCTTAACGCAGTATTTT. It yields the protein CASSDSTSGGRLTQYF.

The DNA of the CDR3 is TGTGCCAGCTCACCTACAGGGGTCTCCTACGAGCAGTACTTC. Translated: CASSPTGVSYEQYF. The chain is built from TRBV18 and TRBJ2-7, with TRBD1 matching 7 bases. The V gene end was trimmed by 3 bases and the J gene end by 0 bases; junction bases not matched to a gene: 2. The CDR3 sequence is 14 residues long. Germline assignment: CDR1 KGHSH and CDR2 LQKENI.